The clone carrying this TCR beta chain was counted ten times or more. No antigen is known for it. As handled by the study authors: In papillary thyroid cancer, a distant-metastasis classifier was built using CDR3 differences across clinicopathological groups. TCRdb re-called clones via MiXCR from the PCR reads. These V and J calls rely on TCRdb rather than the paper's analysis. The sample has about 33,000 clones, over 15% seen once. The entry originates in a study of metastatic and nonmetastatic thyroid tumors. V was trimmed by 0 bases and J by 0 bases, leaving 15 bases between them. Germline CDR1 DFQATT, CDR2 SNEGSKA (reference sequence). This CDR3 is 17 amino acids long. Study results and limitations: TCR beta diversity was reportedly significantly higher in malignant thyroid tumors than benign nodules, in blood and tumor.

Each patient came to thyroid surgery without any prior treatment (of any kind). The sample taken for sequencing was blood. The chain joins TRBV20-1 to TRBJ1-5; D is undetermined. The clonotype was recovered from a female donor with papillary thyroid cancer or a benign thyroid nodule (not recorded which). Some clones in this sample may be carry-over from other donors' samples. CDR3 nucleotide sequence: TGCAGTGCTAGAGATGAAAAGATACCATATAGCAATCAGCCCCAGCATTTT. It yields the protein CSARDEKIPYSNQPQHF.